This is a list of T cell receptor beta chains from one sample in a study of blood T cell repertoires in COVID-19. Clones were sequenced by immunoSEQ multiplex PCR, and TCRdb holds only the in-frame ones, with some missing. The sample shows around 72,000 clones, approximately 84% of them seen only once. Sequenced: peripheral blood. The source is a woman in her fifties or sixties with acute or convalescent COVID-19. Both conserved end residues are part of each CDR3. D genes are given only for firm matches. Only some rows state a clone size, as once, few, many or a class for expanded clones.

-,-,TRBV11-3,TRBJ2-2,TGTGCCAGCAGGGGCAGGGTAGCCGGGGAGCTGTTTTTT,CASRGRVAGELFF
-,-,TRBV5-1,TRBJ1-1,TGCGCCAGCAGCTCCCAACAGGGTTTAATGACTGAAGCTTTCTTT,CASSSQQGLMTEAFF
TRBD1,few,TRBV11-2,TRBJ1-2,TGTGCCAGCAGCTCCGGACGGGACAGGGGGCGCGGCTACACCTTC,CASSSGRDRGRGYTF
-,-,TRBV7-2,TRBJ1-1,TGTGCCAGCAGCTGGGCGGGTTTTGCGCGCGATAACACTGAAGCTTTCTTT,CASSWAGFARDNTEAFF
-,-,TRBV19,TRBJ1-5,TGTGCCAGTAGTATAGGGGGGCGGGGGAATCAGCCCCAGCATTTT,CASSIGGRGNQPQHF
-,-,TRBV6-5,TRBJ1-1,TGTGCCAGCAGCCTGAGGGGGTCGGACACTGAAGCTTTCTTT,CASSLRGSDTEAFF
-,-,TRBV5-1,TRBJ1-6,TGCGCCAGCAGCTTGAGGCTAGGAGATTCACCCCTCCACTTT,CASSLRLGDSPLHF
TRBD2,-,TRBV7-7,TRBJ2-3,TGTGCCAGCAGCTTAGGTACTAGCGGGGCAGCAGATACGCAGTATTTT,CASSLGTSGAADTQYF
-,-,TRBV6-5,TRBJ1-1,TGTGCCAGCAGCTTCGGAAGGGGTCGGACTGAAGCTTTCTTT,CASSFGRGRTEAFF
-,-,TRBV24-1,TRBJ2-2,TGTGCCACCAGTGACCCGTACACCGGGGAGCTGTTTTTT,CATSDPYTGELFF
-,-,TRBV5-1,TRBJ1-1,TGCGCCAGCAGCTTGGGAATGGGACAGAACACTGAAGCTTTCTTT,CASSLGMGQNTEAFF
-,-,TRBV5-1,TRBJ2-7,TGCGCCAGCAGCTTGGTTGGAGGGTCCCCCTACGAGCAGTACTTC,CASSLVGGSPYEQYF
-,-,TRBV28,TRBJ1-5,TGTGCCAGCAGTCCCACAGGGACTCAGCCCCAGCATTTT,CASSPTGTQPQHF
TRBD2,few,TRBV6-1,TRBJ2-7,TGTGCCAGCAGTGAAGGCCGGAGACTAGCGAGCTTTTACGAGCAGTACTTC,CASSEGRRLASFYEQYF
-,few,TRBV4-2,TRBJ2-3,TGTGCCAGCAGCCAAGAGGAATCGGAGATCGATACGCAGTATTTT,CASSQEESEIDTQYF
TRBD1,-,TRBV6-5,TRBJ2-7,TGTGCCAGCAGTTACTCCGGGACAGGGGGCTACGAGCAGTACTTC,CASSYSGTGGYEQYF
TRBD1,once,TRBV7-2,TRBJ2-2,TGTGCCAGCAGCGTAACAGGGGTGGGGAACACCGGGGAGCTGTTTTTT,CASSVTGVGNTGELFF
-,-,TRBV5-5,TRBJ1-2,TGTGCCAGCAGCTTGCTACAGGGACCATATGGCTACACCTTC,CASSLLQGPYGYTF
TRBD2,once,TRBV14,TRBJ2-1,TGTGCCAGCAGCCAGCCTAGCGGGGGGGCTGGTGAGCAGTTCTTC,CASSQPSGGAGEQFF
TRBD2,once,TRBV6-4,TRBJ2-1,TGTGCCAGCAGTGACTCAGCGGGGGGCTACAATGAGCAGTTCTTC,CASSDSAGGYNEQFF
TRBD2,-,TRBV9,TRBJ2-2,TGTGCCAGCAGCGTCCAAGCGGGGGTGACCGGGGAGCTGTTTTTT,CASSVQAGVTGELFF
-,-,TRBV6-5,TRBJ1-3,TGTGCCAGCAGCCTTAGCTCATACTCTGGAAACACCATATATTTT,CASSLSSYSGNTIYF
TRBD2,-,TRBV5-1,TRBJ2-7,TGCGCCAGCAGGTCCGGGACTAGCGGGGTCTACGAGCAGTACTTC,CASRSGTSGVYEQYF
-,-,TRBV2,TRBJ1-1,TGTGCCAGCAGTGAGTGGGGGCTAGGTGATGAAGCTTTCTTT,CASSEWGLGDEAFF
-,-,TRBV7-9,TRBJ1-4,TGTGCCAGCAGCTCAGGGATTACTAATGAAAAACTGTTTTTT,CASSSGITNEKLFF
TRBD1,-,TRBV6-5,TRBJ1-1,TGTGCCAGCAGGGACAGGGAGGTGTGGGGCACTGAAGCTTTCTTT,CASRDREVWGTEAFF
TRBD1,-,TRBV5-1,TRBJ2-3,TGCGCCAGCAGCTTGGATGGGACAGGGTATACGCAGTATTTT,CASSLDGTGYTQYF
-,medium-sized,TRBV4-1,TRBJ1-1,TGCGCCAGCAGCCAAGGGATGGGCAGGCCTGAAGCTTTCTTT,CASSQGMGRPEAFF
TRBD2,-,TRBV9,TRBJ2-7,TGTGCCAGCAGCGGACCCGGGACTAGGGTCTCCGAGCAGTACTTC,CASSGPGTRVSEQYF
-,once,TRBV30,TRBJ2-1,TGTGCCTGGAGGGGGCTGGGCCACAATGAGCAGTTCTTC,CAWRGLGHNEQFF